The 21 T cell receptor beta chains presented below share a single source sample, sequenced in a study of blood T cell repertoires in COVID-19. Clones were sequenced by immunoSEQ multiplex PCR, and TCRdb holds only the in-frame ones, with some missing. Among 150,000 to 200,000 clones listed, around 90% were seen once. Sample: peripheral blood. Every receptor here comes from a man aged 55 to 70 with active or convalescent COVID-19.

V usage is TRBV18 and J usage is TRBJ1-4; possible D gene TRBD1, 6 bases. There are 16 residues in the CDR3. Trimming pared 3 bases from V and 5 bases from J, leaving 16 bases between. The germline CDR1 and CDR2 sequences are KGHSH and LQKENI. The CDR3 DNA sequence: TGTGCCAGCTCACCTGACGAGGGACATTCAAATGAAAAACTGTTTTTT. It is translated as CASSPDEGHSNEKLFF.

The V call is TRBV5-1, the J call TRBJ2-1, with TRBD2 as a possible D gene (6 bases). Germline V CDR1 and CDR2: SGHRS, YFSETQ. The CDR3 sequence is 15 residues long. V was clipped by 4 bases and J by 2 bases, with 13 bases between them. The CDR3 sequence is CASSESSAAYNEQFF. CDR3 in DNA: TGCGCCAGCAGCGAATCTAGCGCGGCCTACAATGAGCAGTTCTTC.

Within the sample, this clone is medium-sized. This rearrangement joins TRBV15 to TRBJ2-5; 9 bases fit TRBD1. From germline, CDR1 is LNHNV and CDR2 YYDKDF (reference sequence). This CDR3 has 15 residues. V was pared by 0 bases and J by 2 bases, with 1 base of the junction left unmatched. In DNA, the CDR3 is TGTGCCACCAGCAGAGAACAGGGGGCTCAAGAGACCCAGTACTTC. It yields the protein CATSREQGAQETQYF.

The V gene is TRBV3-1 (or the pseudogene TRBV3-2), the J gene TRBJ2-1, with 14 nucleotides matching TRBD2. Per the germline V gene, CDR1 is LGHDT and CDR2 is YNNKEL (reference sequence). CDR3 length equals 16 residues. After removal of 4 bases from V and 9 bases from J, the junction contained 8 bases not matched to a gene. CDR3 region: CASSLTGTSGGLEQFF. CDR3 sequence (DNA): TGTGCCAGCAGCCTCACCGGGACTAGCGGGGGTCTTGAGCAGTTCTTC.

The rearrangement links TRBV9 to TRBJ2-3; TRBD2 matches 8 bases. Germline CDR1 reads SGDLS; CDR2 reads YYNGEE. The CDR3 extends over 16 amino acids. Losses at the gene ends were 3 bases for V and 5 bases for J; bases not matched to a gene: 11. The CDR3 here is CASSASGGAVEDTQYF. DNA for the CDR3: TGTGCCAGCAGCGCGTCCGGGGGGGCCGTAGAAGATACGCAGTATTTT. The full variable domain, with the rest looked up from reference TRBV9 and TRBJ2-3, is DSGVTQTPKHLITATGQRVTLRCSPRSGDLSVYWYQQSLDQGLQFLIQYYNGEERAKGNILERFSAQQFPDLHSELNLSSLELGDSALYFCASSASGGAVEDTQYFGPGTRLTVL.

The chain carries TRBV5-1 and TRBJ2-1; 8 bases are a match to TRBD1. CDR3 length: 15 residues. J was trimmed by 6 bases and V by 2 bases; bases with no gene match: 7. Germline V lookup: CDR1 SGHRS, CDR2 YFSETQ. CDR3 sequence reads: CASSLFRGRSNEQFF. DNA for the CDR3: TGCGCCAGCAGCTTATTCAGGGGGCGATCCAATGAGCAGTTCTTC.

This clone was recorded only once. This chain connects TRBV28 to TRBJ1-5; the D is unclear. Germline assignment: CDR1 MDHEN and CDR2 SYDVKM. This CDR3 comprises 13 residues. V was shortened by 5 bases and J by 0 bases, with 5 bases between the two germline ends. Written as DNA, the CDR3 is TGTGCCAGCAGTAAATATAGCAATCAGCCCCAGCATTTT. This encodes CASSKYSNQPQHF.

The rearrangement uses TRBV6-5 and TRBJ1-1; D possibly corresponds to TRBD1 (6 bases). The CDR3 runs to 15 residues. The germline V gene has CDR1 MNHEY and CDR2 SVGAGI. Deletions cut 6 bases from V and 1 base from J, with 15 bases between. CDR3: CASSPLGHQNTEAFF. The CDR3 nucleotides are TGTGCCAGCAGCCCCCTGGGACACCAGAACACTGAAGCTTTCTTT.

The chain is built from TRBV5-5 and TRBJ1-3; D remains ambiguous. CDR1 and CDR2 (germline): SGHKS, YYEKEE (reference sequence). V was pared by 0 bases and J by 0 bases, with 7 bases between. The CDR3 consists of 15 residues. CDR3 sequence reads: CASSLVRASGNTIYF. In DNA, the CDR3 is TGTGCCAGCAGCTTGGTGAGAGCCTCTGGAAACACCATATATTTT.

The chain carries TRBV2 and TRBJ1-5; a weak D match, TRBD1 (5 bases). The length of the CDR3 is 15 residues. Trimming removed 5 bases from V and 4 bases from J, with 15 bases in between. Per germline, CDR1 SNHLY and CDR2 FYNNEI. The CDR3 protein is CASSTPRGGNQPQHF. DNA of the CDR3: TGTGCCAGCAGTACCCCTAGGGGAGGAAATCAGCCCCAGCATTTT.

The V gene is TRBV6-5, the J gene TRBJ1-1; the D gene is possibly TRBD1 (5 bases). The CDR3 covers 15 residues. V was clipped by 4 bases and J by 4 bases, with 16 bases between them. Germline V lookup: CDR1 MNHEY, CDR2 SVGAGI. Written as DNA, the CDR3 is TGTGCCAGCAGTTCCAGCACGCAGGGTATCACTGAAGCTTTCTTT. Translation gives CASSSSTQGITEAFF.

V usage is TRBV7-9 and J usage is TRBJ1-2; D is unclear. CDR1 and CDR2 (germline): SEHNR, FQNEAQ (reference sequence). The CDR3 has 11 residues. The V and J ends lost 4 bases and 6 bases respectively, with 6 bases between them. This chain's CDR3 is CASSWADGYTF. CDR3 nucleotide sequence: TGTGCCAGCAGCTGGGCCGATGGCTACACCTTC.

V gene TRBV10-3 combines with J gene TRBJ2-2; D is possibly TRBD2 (5 bases). The CDR3 is 15 residues long. The V gene lost 9 bases and the J gene lost 0 bases, with 14 bases spanning the gap. Germline-derived CDR1 and CDR2 are ENHRY and SYGVKD. CDR3 sequence: CAILRTGANTGELFF. The CDR3 bases are TGTGCCATTCTTCGGACCGGGGCGAACACCGGGGAGCTGTTTTTT.

The chain carries TRBV6-4 and TRBJ1-2, with D maybe TRBD1 (5 bases). Per the germline V gene, CDR1 is MRHNA and CDR2 is SNTAGT. V dropped 6 bases and J dropped 0 bases, with 17 bases sitting between them. The CDR3 has 16 amino acids. CDR3 region: CASRPRGPGANYGYTF. For the CDR3, the DNA is TGTGCCAGCAGGCCCCGGGGCCCGGGGGCTAACTATGGCTACACCTTC.

As to this clone: Different DNA sequences within this sample yield the same CDR3. The V gene is TRBV18, the J gene TRBJ1-3; possible D gene TRBD1, 5 bases. This CDR3 comprises 13 residues. V was cut by 2 bases and J by 3 bases, with 5 bases left in between. Germline CDR1 KGHSH, CDR2 LQKENI. DNA of the CDR3: TGTGCCAGCTCACCAGACAGTGGAAACACCATATATTTT. It translates to CASSPDSGNTIYF.

This chain uses TRBV19 with TRBJ2-7; possibly TRBD2 for D (7 bases). V dropped 3 bases and J dropped 7 bases, with 13 bases sitting between them. Germline V gene data show CDR1 as LNHDA and CDR2 as SQIVND (reference sequence). The CDR3 totals 13 residues. The CDR3 nucleotides read TGTGCCAGTAGTATCAGCAGGGGAGGGGAGCAGTACTTC. Encoded protein: CASSISRGGEQYF.

This rearrangement joins TRBV5-1 to TRBJ2-3; 7 nucleotides agree with TRBD1. Germline-derived CDR1 and CDR2 are SGHRS and YFSETQ. V gave up 0 bases and J gave up 3 bases; unmatched junction bases: 4. The CDR3 runs 15 residues. CDR3 DNA sequence: TGCGCCAGCAGCTTGGCGACAGGGATGACAGATACGCAGTATTTT. Translation: CASSLATGMTDTQYF.

The CDR3 DNA sequence: TGTGCCAGCAGCTTCAGGGAGGGGAATGGCTACACCTTC. Translating it yields CASSFREGNGYTF. The rearrangement joins TRBV2 to TRBJ1-2; possible D gene TRBD1, 5 bases. The CDR3 totals 13 residues. Trimming removed 6 bases from V and 6 bases from J, with 14 bases in between. Germline CDR1 SNHLY, CDR2 FYNNEI.

V and J are TRBV9 and TRBJ2-3; a weak D match, TRBD2 (6 bases). Germline CDR1 SGDLS, CDR2 YYNGEE. Trimming removed 3 bases at V and 4 bases at J, with 9 bases between. CDR3 length equals 13 residues. CDR3 DNA sequence: TGTGCCAGCAGCGCACGACTAGCAGATACGCAGTATTTT. Protein sequence: CASSARLADTQYF.

V gene TRBV3-1 (or the pseudogene TRBV3-2) combines with J gene TRBJ1-2; a possible D gene is TRBD1 (5 bases). The germline gives CDR1 LGHDT, CDR2 YNNKEL (reference sequence). Trimming removed 3 bases at V and 5 bases at J, with 16 bases between. The length of the CDR3 is 15 residues. The chain's CDR3 is CASSHQTGWRYGYTF. Written as DNA, the CDR3 is TGTGCCAGCAGCCACCAAACAGGTTGGAGATATGGCTACACCTTC.

The genes are TRBV10-2 and TRBJ1-5; TRBD1 agrees at 7 bases. The CDR3 length is 15 residues. Germline CDR1 and CDR2: WSHSY and SAAADI. The J segment lost 4 bases and the V segment lost 5 bases, leaving 8 bases of the junction unmatched. The CDR3 protein is CASSSIDRANQPQHF. Here the CDR3 DNA reads TGCGCCAGCAGTTCTATCGACAGGGCAAATCAGCCCCAGCATTTT.